One and the same sample provided the 13 T cell receptor beta chains below, sequenced in a study of CD8 T cells in Susac syndrome. Reverse transcription of roughly 0.45 to 1 ug RNA used random hexamers. TCRdb called the immunoSEQ multiplex PCR reads again in MiXCR, with one record for every CDR3 protein. The sample contains 200,000 to 250,000 distinct CDR3 sequences, just under 95% of which appear only once. Sample: CD4+ T cells from PBMCs. The receptors were sampled from a human donor with multiple sclerosis.

Note on this clonotype: At one boundary the junction diverges from the germline segment, which might be a read error. V is TRBV2 and J is TRBJ2-5, with 11 bases matching TRBD1. The CDR3 consists of 15 residues. The germline V gene encodes CDR1 SNHLY and CDR2 FYNNEI. CDR3 nucleotide sequence: TGTGCCAGCAGAGAAGGGACAGGGGGATTAGAGACCCAGTACTTC. Translation gives CASREGTGGLETQYF.

The gene calls are TRBV5-6 and TRBJ1-6; D possibly corresponds to TRBD1 (5 bases). Germline V lookup: CDR1 SGHDT, CDR2 YYEEEE. CDR3 size: 16 residues. Trimming took off 4 bases at V and 7 bases at J, with 18 bases between the two ends. The CDR3 sequence is CASSPAGREWNSPLHF. In DNA, the CDR3 is TGTGCCAGCAGCCCCGCCGGCAGGGAGTGGAATTCACCCCTCCACTTT.

The gene calls are TRBV2 and TRBJ2-6; 8 bases map to TRBD1. V was pared by 4 bases and J by 4 bases, with 3 bases of the junction left unmatched. The CDR3 runs 15 residues. Germline V gene lookup returns CDR1 SNHLY and CDR2 FYNNEI. The CDR3 DNA reads TGTGCCAGCAGTGGAACAGGGGGAGGGGCCAACGTCCTGACTTTC. Its translation: CASSGTGGGANVLTF. The variable domain in full, completed from reference TRBV2 and TRBJ2-6, reads EPEVTQTPSHQVTQMGQEVILRCVPISNHLYFYWYRQILGQKVEFLVSFYNNEISEKSEIFDDQFSVERPDGSNFTLKIRSTKLEDSAMYFCASSGTGGGANVLTFGAGSRLTVL.

V gene TRBV5-5 combines with J gene TRBJ2-2, with a possible D match to TRBD1 (6 bases). Trimming stripped 5 bases from V and 1 base from J, with 12 bases between. This CDR3 has 15 amino acids. Germline V gene sequence: CDR1 SGHKS, CDR2 YYEKEE (reference sequence). The CDR3 DNA is TGTGCCAGCAGTACTGGACAGCTGAACACCGGGGAGCTGTTTTTT. It yields the protein CASSTGQLNTGELFF.

V usage is TRBV2 and J usage is TRBJ2-3; D could derive from TRBD1 or TRBD2 (6 bases each). Germline CDR1 SNHLY, CDR2 FYNNEI. V dropped 5 bases and J dropped 4 bases, with 16 bases sitting between them. The CDR3 extends over 15 amino acids. In DNA form, the CDR3 reads TGTGCCAGCAGTCTCGGAGGGGGTGGCGCAGATACGCAGTATTTT. Translation: CASSLGGGGADTQYF.

This chain connects TRBV15 to TRBJ1-5; TRBD1 aligns across 7 bases. V was pared by 8 bases and J by 11 bases, with 15 bases of the junction left unmatched. The CDR3 totals 14 residues. CDR1 LNHNV and CDR2 YYDKDF come from the germline V gene (reference sequence). CDR3 in amino acids: CATATGKGTVTQHF. For the CDR3, the DNA is TGTGCCACCGCGACAGGGAAGGGTACCGTAACCCAGCATTTT.

V usage is TRBV2 and J usage is TRBJ1-1, with unresolved D. The V end was cut by 2 bases, the J end by 8 bases, with 6 bases between. CDR1 and CDR2 (germline): SNHLY, FYNNEI. The CDR3 is 11 amino acids. CDR3 residues: CASSERVEAFF. The CDR3 DNA reads TGTGCCAGCAGTGAAAGGGTCGAAGCTTTCTTT. Combining the CDR3 with reference TRBV2 and TRBJ1-1 gives the whole variable domain EPEVTQTPSHQVTQMGQEVILRCVPISNHLYFYWYRQILGQKVEFLVSFYNNEISEKSEIFDDQFSVERPDGSNFTLKIRSTKLEDSAMYFCASSERVEAFFGQGTRLTVV.

This chain connects TRBV7-8 to TRBJ1-5; D remains ambiguous. There are 12 residues in the CDR3. V lost 7 bases, J lost 6 bases, and 10 bases lay in between. Germline assignment: CDR1 SGHVS and CDR2 FQNEAQ. The CDR3 coding sequence is TGTGCCAGCAATGGGCTCGGTCAGCCCCAGCATTTT. Protein: CASNGLGQPQHF.

The chain is built from TRBV20-1 and TRBJ2-7; 9 nucleotides line up with TRBD1. Germline CDR1 reads DFQATT; CDR2 reads SNEGSKA (reference sequence). The CDR3 runs to 15 residues. Unmatched junction bases numbered 10, after V lost 3 bases and J lost 4 bases. Here the CDR3 DNA reads TGCAGTGCTAGGGAAGACAGGGGGGCCTTTTACGAGCAGTACGTC. Its translation: CSAREDRGAFYEQYV.

The V gene is TRBV30, the J gene TRBJ1-1; D unresolved. Trimming removed 3 bases at V and 0 bases at J, with 11 bases between. CDR3 length: 14 amino acids. The germline V gene encodes CDR1 GTSNPN and CDR2 SVGIG (reference sequence). The CDR3 DNA reads TGTGCCTGGAGCCTGGACGGTTTGAACACTGAAGCTTTCTTT. It codes for CAWSLDGLNTEAFF.

The V call is TRBV7-9, the J call TRBJ1-2, with TRBD1 matching over 7 bases. Germline trimming cut 5 bases from V and 5 bases from J; bases unmatched to any gene: 8. Germline V gene lookup returns CDR1 SEHNR and CDR2 FQNEAQ (reference sequence). This CDR3 comprises 14 residues. The CDR3 DNA follows: TGTGCCAGCAGCCCCCTGACAGGGACATATGGCTACACCTTC. It codes for CASSPLTGTYGYTF.

The V gene is TRBV12-3 or TRBV12-4, the J gene TRBJ2-7; D is perhaps TRBD1 (5 bases). With 3 bases removed from V and 2 bases from J, the gap between germline ends came to 11 bases. The CDR3 runs to 14 residues. The CDR3 reads CASSLRQGAYEQYF. The CDR3, as DNA: TGTGCCAGCAGTTTGCGGCAGGGCGCCTACGAGCAGTACTTC.

This chain uses TRBV3-1 with TRBJ1-1, with D unresolved. Looked up from germline, CDR1 is LGHDT and CDR2 is YNNKEL (reference sequence). The CDR3 sequence is 13 residues long. V was cut by 6 bases and J by 1 base, with 9 bases left in between. Written as DNA, the CDR3 is TGTGCCAGCAGGCGAGAAAGGAACACTGAAGCTTTCTTT. This translates into CASRRERNTEAFF.